A single sample gave rise to the 5 T cell receptor beta chains below, sequenced in a study of cytomegalovirus exposure and HLA in healthy donors. The PCR contained 60 Vbeta and 13 Jbeta primers. The method was immunoSEQ multiplex PCR; TCRdb's version includes in-frame clones alone and lacks a portion of them. The sample consists of about 110,000 clones, 70% to 80% of them appearing once. Sample: PBMCs. The receptors come from a woman aged 40 to 50 in good health and CMV-seropositive.

The J gene is TRBJ1-6, the V gene TRBV5-6, with a possible D match to TRBD1 (6 bases). From germline, CDR1 is SGHDT and CDR2 YYEEEE. Trimming pared 0 bases from V and 6 bases from J, leaving 10 bases between. This CDR3 is built from 15 residues. CDR3: CASSLVGARNSPLHF. The CDR3 DNA sequence: TGTGCCAGCAGCTTGGTGGGGGCGCGTAATTCACCCCTCCACTTT.

This clone has more than one count but fewer than ten. V gene TRBV11-2 combines with J gene TRBJ2-1; 10 bases map to TRBD1. CDR1 and CDR2 from the germline V gene are SGHAT and FQNNGV. This CDR3 has 15 residues. With 5 bases clipped from V and 6 bases from J, the junction kept 7 bases outside the gene matches. The CDR3 DNA sequence: TGTGCCAGCAGCGCTCGACAGGGGGCAGGCAATGAGCAGTTCTTC. Residues: CASSARQGAGNEQFF.

This clone came up once. The chain couples TRBV5-4 to TRBJ2-7, with 9 positions matching TRBD1. Germline V gene sequence: CDR1 SGHNT, CDR2 YYREEE (reference sequence). The CDR3 covers 15 residues. Trimming removed 4 bases from V and 6 bases from J; junction bases left unmatched: 11. CDR3 sequence (DNA): TGTGCCAGCAGCCCCCGGGACAGGGAAAAAGTCGAGCAGTACTTC. Amino acid sequence: CASSPRDREKVEQYF.

The chain has TRBV28 and TRBJ2-3; TRBD2 matches 11 bases. The germline V gene encodes CDR1 MDHEN and CDR2 SYDVKM. This CDR3 contains 16 residues. V shed 7 bases, J shed 4 bases, and the junction held 10 bases outside the gene matches. CDR3 in DNA: TGTGCCAGCACCAAGGGGGGACTAGCGGCCTCAGATACGCAGTATTTT. It codes for CASTKGGLAASDTQYF.

The chain employs TRBV6-5 and TRBJ1-6; D is undetermined. V gave up 0 bases and J gave up 9 bases, with 3 bases separating them. The CDR3 runs 12 residues. Per germline, CDR1 MNHEY and CDR2 SVGAGI. CDR3 sequence reads: CASSYSSSPLHF. CDR3 in DNA: TGTGCCAGCAGTTACTCCAGTTCACCCCTCCACTTT.